This T cell receptor (beta chain) was identified in a study of ipilimumab plus nivolumab after autologous stem cell transplantation. The wider study: Median doses per patient: 4 or 5 ipilimumab, fewer than ten nivolumab. DLBCL patients had primary refractory or relapsed disease.

Patients got ipilimumab 1 mg/kg beginning 14 to 28 days post-transplant. Sequencing used immunoSEQ multiplex PCR; TCRdb keeps in-frame clones, though not all of them. The data show fewer than 95,000 clones, 83% seen once. In this sample, this clone turned up once. Its specificity is unknown. Study-wide findings and caveats: Per the authors, repertoire, Treg and microbiota data justify further study.

The ends lost 6 bases at V and 4 bases at J; junction bases unmatched: 4. CDR1 and CDR2 from the germline V gene are WSHSY and SAAADI. CDR3 length: 13 residues. The TCR originated in a male donor with diffuse large B-cell lymphoma. The chain couples TRBV10-2 to TRBJ1-2, with 8 bases aligning to TRBD1. This sample comprised PBMCs, obtained in a trial of ipilimumab plus nivolumab as post-transplant consolidation. The CDR3 coding sequence is TGCGCCAGCAGCTCTGACAGGGGCTATGGCTACACCTTC. Translating gives CASSSDRGYGYTF.